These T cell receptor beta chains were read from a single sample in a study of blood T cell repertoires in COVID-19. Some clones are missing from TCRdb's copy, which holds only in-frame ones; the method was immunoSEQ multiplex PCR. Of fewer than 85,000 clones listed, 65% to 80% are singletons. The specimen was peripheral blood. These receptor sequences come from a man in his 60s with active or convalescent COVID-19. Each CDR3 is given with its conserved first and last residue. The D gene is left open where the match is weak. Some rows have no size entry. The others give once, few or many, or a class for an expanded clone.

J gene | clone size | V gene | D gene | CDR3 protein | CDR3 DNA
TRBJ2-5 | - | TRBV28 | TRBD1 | CASSYGSPDRRALETQYF | TGTGCCAGCAGTTATGGATCCCCGGACAGGCGGGCGTTGGAGACCCAGTACTTC
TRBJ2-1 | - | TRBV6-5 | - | CASSRTSSEQFF | TGTGCCAGCAGTCGTACTAGCAGTGAGCAGTTCTTC
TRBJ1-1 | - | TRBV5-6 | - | CASSLGAGTEAFF | TGTGCCAGCAGCTTGGGGGCGGGCACTGAAGCTTTCTTT
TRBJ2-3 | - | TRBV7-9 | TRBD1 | CASSPGQAGTDTQYF | TGTGCCAGCAGCCCAGGACAGGCTGGGACAGATACGCAGTATTTT
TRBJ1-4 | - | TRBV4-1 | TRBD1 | CASSQSPGGYEKLFF | TGCGCCAGCAGCCAATCCCCAGGGGGGTACGAAAAACTGTTTTTT
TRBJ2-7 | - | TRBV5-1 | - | CASSPPAAYEQYF | TGCGCCAGCAGCCCCCCTGCAGCCTACGAGCAGTACTTC
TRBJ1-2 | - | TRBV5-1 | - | CASRMDSSIGYTF | TGCGCCAGCAGAATGGACAGCTCCATTGGCTACACCTTC
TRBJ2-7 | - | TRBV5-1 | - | CASSLPNGAYEQYF | TGCGCCAGCAGCCTCCCGAACGGGGCCTACGAGCAGTACTTC
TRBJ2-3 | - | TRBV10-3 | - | CAISGGLDTQYF | TGTGCCATCAGTGGGGGACTTGATACGCAGTATTTT
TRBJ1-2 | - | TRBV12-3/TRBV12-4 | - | CASSDYFEDGYTF | TGTGCCAGCAGTGACTACTTTGAGGATGGCTACACCTTC
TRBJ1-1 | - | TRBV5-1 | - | CASSLVAGMNTEAFF | TGCGCCAGCAGCTTGGTAGCAGGGATGAACACTGAAGCTTTCTTT
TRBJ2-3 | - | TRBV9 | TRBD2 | CASSSQAGRPLTDTQYF | TGTGCCAGCAGCTCCCAAGCGGGGCGACCTCTCACAGATACGCAGTATTTT
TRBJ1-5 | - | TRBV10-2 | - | CASSPSGAYNQPQHF | TGCGCCAGCAGTCCATCAGGGGCTTACAATCAGCCCCAGCATTTT
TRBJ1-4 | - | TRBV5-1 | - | CASSLTGDPEKLFF | TGCGCCAGCAGCTTGACGGGGGACCCAGAAAAACTGTTTTTT
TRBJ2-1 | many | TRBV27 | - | CASSLYGELSYNEQFF | TGTGCCAGCAGTTTATACGGGGAGCTCTCCTACAATGAGCAGTTCTTC
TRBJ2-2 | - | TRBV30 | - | CACGSDSNTGELFF | TGTGCCTGCGGTTCGGACAGCAACACCGGGGAGCTGTTTTTT
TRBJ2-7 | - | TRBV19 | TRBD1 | CASSGNRDSFWVSAEQYF | TGTGCCAGTAGTGGAAACCGGGACAGCTTTTGGGTTAGCGCCGAGCAGTACTTC
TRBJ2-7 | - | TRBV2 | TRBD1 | CASRDRGYEQYF | TGTGCCAGCCGGGACAGGGGATACGAGCAGTACTTC
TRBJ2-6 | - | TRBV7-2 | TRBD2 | CASSQRGGSGANVLTF | TGTGCCAGCAGCCAAAGGGGAGGGTCTGGGGCCAACGTCCTGACTTTC
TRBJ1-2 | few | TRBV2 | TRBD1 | CASSEYRGNGYTF | TGTGCCAGCAGTGAATACAGGGGGAATGGCTACACCTTC
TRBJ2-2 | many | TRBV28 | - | CASSLDGRANGELFF | TGTGCCAGCAGTTTGGATGGCAGGGCCAACGGGGAGCTGTTTTTT
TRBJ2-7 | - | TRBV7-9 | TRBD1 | CASIGTEIYEQYF | TGTGCCAGCATCGGGACAGAAATATACGAGCAGTACTTC
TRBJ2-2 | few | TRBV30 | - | CAWSVKQLELFF | TGTGCCTGGAGTGTAAAACAGCTAGAGCTGTTTTTT
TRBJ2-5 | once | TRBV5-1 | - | CASSPRALGETQYF | TGCGCCAGCAGCCCCAGGGCGTTGGGAGAGACCCAGTACTTC
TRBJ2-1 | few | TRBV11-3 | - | CASSLEAGANEQFF | TGTGCCAGCAGCTTAGAGGCAGGGGCGAATGAGCAGTTCTTC
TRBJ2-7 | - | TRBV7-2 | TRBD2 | CASSLAGGNREQYF | TGTGCCAGCAGCTTAGCGGGGGGGAATCGCGAGCAGTACTTC
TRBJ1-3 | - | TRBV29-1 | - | CSVEAVLSRNTIYF | TGCAGCGTTGAGGCGGTCCTCTCGCGAAACACCATATATTTT
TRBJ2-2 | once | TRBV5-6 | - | CASSLPGANTGELFF | TGTGCCAGCAGCTTACCGGGGGCGAACACCGGGGAGCTGTTTTTT
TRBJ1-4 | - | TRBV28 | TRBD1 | CASSLRQGKTFF | TGTGCCAGCAGTTTGAGACAGGGGAAAACGTTTTTT
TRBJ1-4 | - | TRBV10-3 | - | CAISESRETNEKLFF | TGTGCCATCAGTGAGTCAAGAGAAACTAATGAAAAACTGTTTTTT
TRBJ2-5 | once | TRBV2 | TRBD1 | CASREDRVGQETQYF | TGTGCCAGCAGGGAAGACAGGGTTGGACAAGAGACCCAGTACTTC
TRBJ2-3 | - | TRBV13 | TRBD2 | CASSQGLAGPTDTQYF | TGTGCCAGCAGCCAGGGACTAGCGGGACCCACAGATACGCAGTATTTT
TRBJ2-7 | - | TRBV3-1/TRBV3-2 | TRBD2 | CASSSPGLATYEQYF | TGTGCCAGCAGCTCGCCGGGACTAGCTACCTACGAGCAGTACTTC
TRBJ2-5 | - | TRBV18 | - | CASSPPGLGETQYF | TGTGCCAGCTCACCACCGGGACTCGGAGAGACCCAGTACTTC
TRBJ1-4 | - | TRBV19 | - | CASSTGGITNEKLFF | TGTGCCAGTAGTACCGGGGGTATTACTAATGAAAAACTGTTTTTT
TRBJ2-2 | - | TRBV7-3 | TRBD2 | CASSFAAGATGELFF | TGTGCCAGCAGCTTTGCAGCGGGAGCTACCGGGGAGCTGTTTTTT
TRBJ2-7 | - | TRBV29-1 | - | CSVVGARYEQYF | TGCAGCGTTGTAGGGGCCCGCTACGAGCAGTACTTC
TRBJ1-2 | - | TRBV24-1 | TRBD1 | CATSDPTGVYGYTF | TGTGCCACCAGTGACCCTACAGGGGTCTATGGCTACACCTTC
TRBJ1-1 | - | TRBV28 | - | CASSLPQWGATEAFF | TGTGCCAGCAGTTTACCCCAGTGGGGAGCCACTGAAGCTTTCTTT
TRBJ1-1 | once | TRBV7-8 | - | CASSSQGFGEAFF | TGTGCCAGCAGCTCTCAGGGTTTTGGTGAAGCTTTCTTT
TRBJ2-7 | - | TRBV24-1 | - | CATSDLWASEQYF | TGTGCCACCAGTGATTTGTGGGCGAGCGAGCAGTACTTC
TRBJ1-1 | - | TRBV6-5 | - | CASSLGVGNTEAFF | TGTGCCAGCAGTTTAGGGGTGGGGAACACTGAAGCTTTCTTT
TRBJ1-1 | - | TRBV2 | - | CASSEWAENLNTEAFF | TGTGCCAGCAGTGAATGGGCAGAGAACCTGAACACTGAAGCTTTCTTT
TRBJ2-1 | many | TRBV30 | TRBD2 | CAWSVTTSDNEQFF | TGTGCCTGGAGTGTCACGACTAGCGACAATGAGCAGTTCTTC
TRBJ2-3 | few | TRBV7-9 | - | CASRPAGPDADTQYF | TGTGCCAGCAGACCGGCGGGCCCGGACGCAGATACGCAGTATTTT
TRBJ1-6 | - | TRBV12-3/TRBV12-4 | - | CASSLSVADSRDF | TGTGCCAGCAGTTTGTCCGTCGCGGATTCCCGCGACTTT
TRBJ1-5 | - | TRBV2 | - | CASSATDRDNQPQHF | TGTGCCAGCAGTGCTACGGACAGAGACAATCAGCCCCAGCATTTT
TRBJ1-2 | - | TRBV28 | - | CASSLASGLVYYGYTF | TGTGCCAGCAGTTTGGCCTCGGGACTCGTGTACTATGGCTACACCTTC
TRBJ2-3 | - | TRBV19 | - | CASSPQFSTDTQYF | TGTGCCAGTAGTCCACAGTTTAGCACAGATACGCAGTATTTT
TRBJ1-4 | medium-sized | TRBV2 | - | CASSNKGSTNEKLFF | TGTGCCAGCAGTAACAAGGGGTCGACTAATGAAAAACTGTTTTTT
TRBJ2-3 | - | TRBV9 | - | CASSPTGQGNTDTQYF | TGTGCCAGCAGTCCTACTGGACAAGGGAACACAGATACGCAGTATTTT
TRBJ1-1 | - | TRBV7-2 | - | CASSLEAHRDLVNTEAFF | TGTGCCAGCAGCTTAGAGGCCCACAGGGATCTGGTGAACACTGAAGCTTTCTTT